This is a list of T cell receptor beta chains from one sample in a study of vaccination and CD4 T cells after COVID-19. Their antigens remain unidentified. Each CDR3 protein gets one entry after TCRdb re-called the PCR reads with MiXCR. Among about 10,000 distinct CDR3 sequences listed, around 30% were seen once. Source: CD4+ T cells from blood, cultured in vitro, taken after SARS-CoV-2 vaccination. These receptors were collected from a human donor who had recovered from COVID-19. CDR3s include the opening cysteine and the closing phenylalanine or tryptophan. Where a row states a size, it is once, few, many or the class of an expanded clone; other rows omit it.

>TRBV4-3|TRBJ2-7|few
CASSQETLASPYEQYF
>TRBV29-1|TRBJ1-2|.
CSVGTELYGYTF
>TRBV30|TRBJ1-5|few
CAWSVLGSINQPQHF
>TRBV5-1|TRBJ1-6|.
CASSLETGTGRSPLHF
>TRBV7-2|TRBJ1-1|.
CAGSAQGRTNTEAFF
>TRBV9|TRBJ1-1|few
CASSVGREVAGTEAFF
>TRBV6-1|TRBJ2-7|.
CASSRDRTDNYEQYF
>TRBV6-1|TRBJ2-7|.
CASRRYEQYF
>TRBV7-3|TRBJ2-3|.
CASSLRLATDTQYF
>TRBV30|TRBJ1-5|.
CAWSGSYQPQHF
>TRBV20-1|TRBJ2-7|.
CSARDLDFSYEQYF
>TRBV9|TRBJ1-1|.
CASSVNKWGKDTEAFF
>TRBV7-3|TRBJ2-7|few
CASSPLGRTYEQYF
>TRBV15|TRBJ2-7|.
CATSRDKSYEQYF
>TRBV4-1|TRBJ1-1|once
CASSQADGRANTEAFF
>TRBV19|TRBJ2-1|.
CASSAGGHYYNEQFF
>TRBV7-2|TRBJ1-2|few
CASSLGIQGTGCTF
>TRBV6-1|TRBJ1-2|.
CASSPPDRLYGYTF
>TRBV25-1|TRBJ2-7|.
CASSPGQGRYEQYF
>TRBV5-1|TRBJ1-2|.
CASSFGGDYGYTF
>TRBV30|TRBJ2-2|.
CACVRGLQTTGELFF
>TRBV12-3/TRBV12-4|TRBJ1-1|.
CASSPTGTERTEAFF
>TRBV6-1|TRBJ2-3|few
CASGRELGTDTQYF
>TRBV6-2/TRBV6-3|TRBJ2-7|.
CASSYSTRTYF
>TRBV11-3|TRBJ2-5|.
CASSLGTSGSLETQYF
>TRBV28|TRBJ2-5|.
CASITQGSLVETQYF
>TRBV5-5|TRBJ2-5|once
CASTPREGLETQYF
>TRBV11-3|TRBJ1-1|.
CASSLGREQAFF
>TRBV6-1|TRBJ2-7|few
CASSFAPSYEQYF
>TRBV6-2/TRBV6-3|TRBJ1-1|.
CASSSNRVPNTEAFF
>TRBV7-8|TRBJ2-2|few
CASRGAVGLRINTGELFF
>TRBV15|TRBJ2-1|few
CATSRVERNNEQFF
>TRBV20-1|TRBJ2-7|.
CSASDAGGPYEQYF
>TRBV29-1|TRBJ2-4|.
CSVDGRENIQYF
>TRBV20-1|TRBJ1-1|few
CSARDPRGLEAFF
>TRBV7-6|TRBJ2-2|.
CASTRGTTGELFF
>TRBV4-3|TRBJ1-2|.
CASSQDRARFTNGYTF
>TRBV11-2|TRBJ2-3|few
CASSFGGTSVSTDTQYF
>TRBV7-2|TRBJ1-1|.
CASSLSQRRGGRTEAFF
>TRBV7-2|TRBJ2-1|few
CASSPSPYPYNEQFF